Described below is a single T cell receptor beta chain sequence and its context. No antigen is known for it. This sample is drawn from a study of cytomegalovirus exposure and HLA in healthy donors. Study-wide context: An earlier analysis identified 110 million or so unique TCR beta sequences in 150 million to 200 million T cells.

Use of 60 Vbeta and 13 Jbeta primers characterized the PCR. The repertoire was sequenced with immunoSEQ multiplex PCR; TCRdb's copy has only in-frame clones and lacks some. In the table there are tens of thousands of clones, 62% of which are singletons. V was cut by 2 bases and J by 1 base, with 11 bases left in between. The CDR3 is 15 residues long. Per the germline V gene, CDR1 is LNHNV and CDR2 is YYDKDF (reference sequence). General study findings and limits: An apparent linkage of common viral pathogens to several of the most significant clusters emerged in a later analysis.

Specimen: PBMCs. The receptor's source is a woman in her twenties or thirties in good health and CMV-seropositive. The V and J genes are TRBV15 and TRBJ1-1; D might be TRBD1 (6 bases). The CDR3 nucleotides read TGTGCCACCAGCAGACAGGGACAACGGAACACTGAAGCTTTCTTT. This sequence encodes CATSRQGQRNTEAFF.